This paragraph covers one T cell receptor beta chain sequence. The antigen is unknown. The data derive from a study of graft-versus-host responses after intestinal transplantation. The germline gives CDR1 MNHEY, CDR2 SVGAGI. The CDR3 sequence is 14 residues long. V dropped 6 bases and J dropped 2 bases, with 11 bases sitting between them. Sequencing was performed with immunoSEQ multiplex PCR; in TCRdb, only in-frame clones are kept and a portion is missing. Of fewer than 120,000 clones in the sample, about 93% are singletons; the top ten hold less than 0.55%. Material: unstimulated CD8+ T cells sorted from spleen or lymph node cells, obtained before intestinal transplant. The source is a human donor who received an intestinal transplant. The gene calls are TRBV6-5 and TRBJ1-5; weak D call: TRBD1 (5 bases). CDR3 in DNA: TGTGCCAGCAGACCAGGGCGCGGCAATCAGCCCCAGCATTTT. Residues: CASRPGRGNQPQHF.